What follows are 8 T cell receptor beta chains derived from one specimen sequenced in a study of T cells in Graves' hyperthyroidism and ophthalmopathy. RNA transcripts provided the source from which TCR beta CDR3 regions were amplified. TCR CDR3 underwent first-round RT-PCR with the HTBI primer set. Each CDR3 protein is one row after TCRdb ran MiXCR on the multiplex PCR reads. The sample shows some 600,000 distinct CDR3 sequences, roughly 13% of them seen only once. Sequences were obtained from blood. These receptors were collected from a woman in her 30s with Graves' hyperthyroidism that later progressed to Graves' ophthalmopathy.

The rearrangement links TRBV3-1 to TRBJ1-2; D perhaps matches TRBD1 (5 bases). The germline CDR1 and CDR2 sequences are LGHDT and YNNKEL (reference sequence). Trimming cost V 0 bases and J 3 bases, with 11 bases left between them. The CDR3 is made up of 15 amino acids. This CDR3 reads CASSQEGVRDYGYTF. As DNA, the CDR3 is TGTGCCAGCAGCCAAGAGGGGGTGAGGGACTATGGCTACACCTTC.

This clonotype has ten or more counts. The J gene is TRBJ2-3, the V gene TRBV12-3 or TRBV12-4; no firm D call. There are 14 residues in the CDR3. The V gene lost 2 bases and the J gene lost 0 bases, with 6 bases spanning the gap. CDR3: CASSLRQSTDTQYF. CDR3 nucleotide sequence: TGTGCCAGCAGTTTAAGGCAGAGCACAGATACGCAGTATTTT.

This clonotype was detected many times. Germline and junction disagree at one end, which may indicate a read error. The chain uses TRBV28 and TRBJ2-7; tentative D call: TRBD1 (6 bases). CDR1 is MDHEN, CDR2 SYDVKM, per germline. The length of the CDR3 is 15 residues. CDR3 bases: TGTACCAGCAGTTTCCAACAGGGATTCTCCTACGAGCAGTACTTC. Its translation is CTSSFQQGFSYEQYF.

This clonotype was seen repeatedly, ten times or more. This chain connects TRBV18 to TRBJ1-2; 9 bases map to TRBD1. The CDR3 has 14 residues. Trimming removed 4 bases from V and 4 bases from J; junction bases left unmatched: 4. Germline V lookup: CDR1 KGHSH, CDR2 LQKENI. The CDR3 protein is CASSQGQGSYGYTF. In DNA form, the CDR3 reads TGTGCCAGCTCACAGGGACAGGGCAGCTATGGCTACACCTTC.

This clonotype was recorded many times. This CDR3 reads CASSQIDTQYF. The CDR3 DNA reads TGTGCCAGCAGTCAAATAGATACGCAGTATTTT. This rearrangement joins TRBV2 to TRBJ2-3, with no clear D. The CDR3 contains 11 residues. The germline V gene has CDR1 SNHLY and CDR2 FYNNEI. V lost 5 bases and J 5 bases, leaving 5 bases between the germline ends.

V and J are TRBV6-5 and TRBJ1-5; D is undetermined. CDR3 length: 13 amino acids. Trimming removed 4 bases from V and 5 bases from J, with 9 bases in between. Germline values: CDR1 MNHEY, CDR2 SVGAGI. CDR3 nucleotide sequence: TGTGCCAGCAGTTCCTGGCCCCATCAGCCCCAGCATTTT. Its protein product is CASSSWPHQPQHF.

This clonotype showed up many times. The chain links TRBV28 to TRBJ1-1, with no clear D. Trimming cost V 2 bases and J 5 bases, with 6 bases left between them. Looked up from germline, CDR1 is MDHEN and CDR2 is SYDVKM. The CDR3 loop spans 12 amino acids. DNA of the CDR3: TGTGCCAGCAGTTTACGGAGGACTGAAGCTTTCTTT. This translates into CASSLRRTEAFF.

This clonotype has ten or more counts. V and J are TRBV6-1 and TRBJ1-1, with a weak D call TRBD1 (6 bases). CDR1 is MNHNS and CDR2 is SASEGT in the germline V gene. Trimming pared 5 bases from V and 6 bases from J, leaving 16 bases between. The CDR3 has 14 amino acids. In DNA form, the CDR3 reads TGTGCCAGCAGTCCTGAGGGGGGGGGCGCTGAAGCTTTCTTT. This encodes CASSPEGGGAEAFF.